Each of the 27 T cell receptor beta chains below was sequenced from the same sample in a study of T cell responses to AZD1222 COVID-19 vaccine. The repertoire was sequenced with immunoSEQ multiplex PCR; TCRdb's copy has only in-frame clones and lacks some. The data contain approximately 220,000 clones, just over 90% of them singletons. The sequencing used peripheral blood, collected on day 0 of MenACWY control vaccination. These receptors all stem from an adult in good health.

The chain joins TRBV5-6 to TRBJ2-7; TRBD1 matches 9 bases. Trimming at V came to 1 base and at J to 13 bases, leaving 15 bases not matched to a gene. This CDR3 spans 15 amino acids. Germline V lookup: CDR1 SGHDT, CDR2 YYEEEE. The CDR3, as DNA: TGTGCCAGCAGCTTGCGCCGGGACAGGGCCGCCCCGGGCTACTTC. This encodes CASSLRRDRAAPGYF.

This rearrangement joins TRBV7-9 to TRBJ1-6; 7 bases are a match to TRBD1. The CDR3 loop spans 13 amino acids. J lost 10 bases, V lost 5 bases, and 5 bases had no gene match. CDR1 is SEHNR and CDR2 is FQNEAQ in the germline V gene (reference sequence). In DNA form, the CDR3 reads TGTGCCAGCAGCAGCCAGGGGGAATCACCCCTCCACTTT. The encoded protein is CASSSQGESPLHF.

The CDR3 protein is CASSRRQAEAFF. CDR3 nucleotide sequence: TGTGCCAGCAGCCGCCGCCAGGCTGAAGCTTTCTTT. V gene TRBV3-1 (or the pseudogene TRBV3-2) combines with J gene TRBJ1-1; D is unclear. CDR3 length equals 12 residues. Looked up from germline, CDR1 is LGHDT and CDR2 is YNNKEL (reference sequence). V gave up 4 bases and J gave up 6 bases, with 9 bases separating them.

This chain uses TRBV28 with TRBJ1-2, with TRBD1 matching 10 bases. In germline, CDR1 is MDHEN, CDR2 SYDVKM. CDR3 size: 16 residues. Trimming took 6 bases from V and 5 from J; bases not matched to a gene: 12. The CDR3, as DNA: TGTGCCAGCAGACCCTCCGGGACAGGGGTAGGTTATGGCTACACCTTC. Protein: CASRPSGTGVGYGYTF.

The chain joins TRBV12-2 to TRBJ1-6; TRBD1 was called by the table and not checked on the DNA. TRBV12-2 is a pseudogene locus. This CDR3 region has 17 residues. The CDR3: CASRCGDCGQGGSPLHF. CDR3 coding DNA: TGTGCAAGTCGCTGCGGGGATTGCGGACAGGGGGGTTCACCCCTCCACTTT.

This clone was seen only once. The rearrangement joins TRBV6-5 to TRBJ1-1, with D possibly matching TRBD1 (6 bases). In germline, CDR1 is MNHEY, CDR2 SVGAGI. The V and J ends lost 8 bases and 5 bases respectively, with 21 bases between them. The CDR3 sequence is 15 residues long. The CDR3 DNA reads as TGTGCCAGCTTGGGGGGGGGCGGGTTGTATACTGAAGCTTTCTTT. Amino acid sequence: CASLGGGGLYTEAFF.

This clone has a handful of counts. V is TRBV6-2 or TRBV6-3 and J is TRBJ1-2; TRBD1 matches 8 bases. Germline loops: CDR1 MNHEY, CDR2 SVGEGT. CDR3 length: 16 amino acids. V shed 4 bases and J 4 bases; nucleotides not matched to a gene: 11. The CDR3 DNA sequence: TGTGCCAGCAGTTCGTCGACAGGGGCCGTCCTCTATGGCTACACCTTC. This codes for CASSSSTGAVLYGYTF.

The V call is TRBV30, the J call TRBJ2-5; 8 nucleotides line up with TRBD2. CDR1 and CDR2 (germline): GTSNPN, SVGIG (reference sequence). This CDR3 has 12 residues. J was trimmed by 9 bases and V by 4 bases; bases with no gene match: 7. The CDR3 DNA sequence: TGTGCCTGGACGGGACTAGGCGTCTCCCAGTACTTC. Protein: CAWTGLGVSQYF.

This clone was seen just once. The V call is TRBV6-5, the J call TRBJ2-2; TRBD2 might be the D (7 bases). This CDR3 has 15 amino acids. Trimming took 6 bases from V and 5 from J, leaving 16 bases between them. CDR1 MNHEY and CDR2 SVGAGI come from the germline V gene. The CDR3 region has the DNA TGTGCCAGCAGGAGGGGGACTACTGCTACCGGGGAGCTGTTTTTT. The encoded protein is CASRRGTTATGELFF.

This chain uses TRBV5-1 with TRBJ1-2; perhaps TRBD1 as D (6 bases). The CDR3 has 14 residues. Germline V CDR1 and CDR2: SGHRS, YFSETQ. The ends were cut back, 4 bases at V and 0 bases at J, with 10 bases in the middle. The CDR3 reads CASSRTVPNYGYTF. As DNA, the CDR3 is TGCGCCAGCAGCCGGACAGTTCCTAACTATGGCTACACCTTC.

The chain uses TRBV6-2 or TRBV6-3 and TRBJ1-1, with D possibly being TRBD1 (6 bases). The CDR3 loop spans 14 amino acids. The V gene lost 2 bases and the J gene lost 1 base, with 8 bases spanning the gap. Germline loops: CDR1 MNHEY, CDR2 SVGEGT. For the CDR3, the DNA is TGTGCCAGCAGTTACCCCAGGGGGAACACTGAAGCTTTCTTT. This codes for CASSYPRGNTEAFF.

The chain links TRBV15 to TRBJ1-2; D is ambiguous. Trimming stripped 0 bases from V and 2 bases from J, with 1 base between. This CDR3 spans 12 amino acids. Germline CDR1 reads LNHNV; CDR2 reads YYDKDF (reference sequence). This CDR3 reads CATSRDNYGYTF. DNA for the CDR3: TGTGCCACCAGCAGAGACAACTATGGCTACACCTTC.

The chain employs TRBV5-1 and TRBJ2-7; D may be TRBD1 (6 bases). Trimming cost V 3 bases and J 5 bases, with 21 bases left between them. This CDR3 is 16 amino acids long. CDR1 and CDR2 from the germline V gene are SGHRS and YFSETQ. DNA for the CDR3: TGCGCCAGCAGCTCAACCCCCACAGGGAACAGCAACGAGCAGTACTTC. Encoded protein: CASSSTPTGNSNEQYF.

This clone was observed many times. This chain links TRBV27 with TRBJ2-7, with TRBD2 matching 7 bases. Germline-derived CDR1 and CDR2 are MNHEY and SMNVEV (reference sequence). CDR3 size: 11 residues. The V and J ends lost 10 bases and 3 bases, in that order; junction bases with no gene match: 3. Written as DNA, the CDR3 is TGTGCCACCTGGGGGGGCTACGAGCAGTACTTC. Protein sequence: CATWGGYEQYF.

The genes are TRBV6-5 and TRBJ1-5; D might be TRBD1 (6 bases). Trimming pared 9 bases from V and 0 bases from J, leaving 15 bases between. This CDR3 has 15 amino acids. CDR1 and CDR2 from the germline V gene are MNHEY and SVGAGI. The CDR3: CASEPRGYSNQPQHF. DNA of the CDR3: TGTGCCAGTGAACCCAGGGGTTATAGCAATCAGCCCCAGCATTTT.

This chain uses TRBV6-2 or TRBV6-3 with TRBJ1-1, with a possible D match to TRBD1 (5 bases). CDR1 and CDR2 from the germline V gene are MNHEY and SVGEGT. The V end was cut by 6 bases, the J end by 6 bases, with 14 bases between. CDR3 size: 13 residues. The CDR3, as DNA: TGTGCCAGCAGCCGACCAGGGTTCGCTGAAGCTTTCTTT. Translation: CASSRPGFAEAFF.

J is TRBJ1-6 and V is TRBV9, with a tentative D call TRBD1 (6 bases). Trimming pared 2 bases from V and 7 bases from J, leaving 16 bases between. The CDR3 runs to 16 residues. Germline CDR1 is SGDLS and CDR2 is YYNGEE. CDR3 residues: CASSVSDSPRNSPLHF. In DNA form, the CDR3 reads TGTGCCAGCAGCGTCTCGGACAGTCCGCGCAATTCACCCCTCCACTTT.

V gene TRBV12-3 or TRBV12-4 combines with J gene TRBJ1-2; D call uncertain. V dropped 8 bases and J dropped 3 bases, with 13 bases sitting between them. CDR3 length equals 13 residues. Here the CDR3 reads CASLGLSDYGYTF. The DNA of the CDR3 is TGTGCCAGCCTGGGTTTGAGTGACTATGGCTACACCTTC.

V gene TRBV4-1 combines with J gene TRBJ1-4; 8 bases match TRBD1. The ends lost 4 bases at V and 8 bases at J; junction bases unmatched: 9. The CDR3 spans 15 residues. The germline V gene encodes CDR1 MGHRA and CDR2 YSYEKL. CDR3 residues: CASSRGQGRVEKLFF. The CDR3 bases are TGCGCCAGCAGCCGCGGACAGGGACGTGTCGAAAAACTGTTTTTT.

The rearrangement uses TRBV7-2 and TRBJ1-1; no definite D call. Germline V gene lookup returns CDR1 SGHTA and CDR2 FQGNSA. The V end lost 0 bases, the J end lost 1 base, and 9 bases lay between the germline ends. The length of the CDR3 is 15 residues. The CDR3 protein is CASSLAVISNTEAFF. CDR3 in DNA: TGTGCCAGCAGCTTAGCGGTCATCTCGAACACTGAAGCTTTCTTT.

In its sample, this clone was seen a few times. This chain joins TRBV7-8 and TRBJ1-5; 7 bases match TRBD1. The germline gives CDR1 SGHVS, CDR2 FQNEAQ. The CDR3 length is 14 residues. The J segment lost 6 bases and the V segment lost 5 bases, leaving 7 bases of the junction unmatched. CDR3 in amino acids: CASSRDSGRQPQHF. The CDR3 DNA reads TGTGCCAGCAGCCGGGACAGCGGACGTCAGCCCCAGCATTTT.

The genes are TRBV3-1 (or the pseudogene TRBV3-2) and TRBJ1-2, with no clear D. Germline CDR1 LGHDT, CDR2 YNNKEL (reference sequence). Between the trimmed V and J ends, which lost 0 bases and 4 bases, there was a span of 6 bases. The CDR3 sequence is 13 residues long. Here the CDR3 DNA reads TGTGCCAGCAGCCAAGAAGGGCTCTATGGCTACACCTTC. Translating it yields CASSQEGLYGYTF.

The chain links TRBV4-3 to TRBJ1-3, with D possibly being TRBD1 (5 bases). V was pared by 1 base and J by 10 bases, with 8 bases between. This CDR3 comprises 12 residues. Germline CDR1 is LGHNA and CDR2 is YSLEER. Written as DNA, the CDR3 is TGCGCCAGCAGCCAAGGGAGGGGTACCATATATTTT. This translates into CASSQGRGTIYF.

The chain is built from TRBV30 and TRBJ2-1; 11 nucleotides match TRBD2. V was clipped by 3 bases and J by 8 bases; unmatched bases: 9. This CDR3 has 15 residues. CDR1 GTSNPN and CDR2 SVGIG come from the germline V gene (reference sequence). CDR3: CAWRVASGGKYEQFF. DNA of the CDR3: TGTGCCTGGAGAGTGGCTAGCGGGGGGAAGTATGAGCAGTTCTTC.

The genes are TRBV7-9 and TRBJ1-1, with D maybe TRBD1 (5 bases). Germline V gene lookup returns CDR1 SEHNR and CDR2 FQNEAQ (reference sequence). This CDR3 is built from 14 residues. The ends were cut back, 3 bases at V and 0 bases at J, with 8 bases in the middle. In DNA, the CDR3 is TGTGCCAGCAGCTTGGCAGGGATGAACACTGAAGCTTTCTTT. Residues: CASSLAGMNTEAFF.

The chain has TRBV6-5 and TRBJ1-1; D call uncertain. Between the trimmed V and J ends, which lost 0 bases and 1 base, there was a span of 9 bases. Germline assignment: CDR1 MNHEY and CDR2 SVGAGI. The CDR3 loop spans 15 amino acids. The CDR3 DNA follows: TGTGCCAGCAGTTACTCACACAGAGAGAACACTGAAGCTTTCTTT. Translating it yields CASSYSHRENTEAFF.

The chain links TRBV5-4 to TRBJ2-3, with D perhaps matching TRBD2 (7 bases). The CDR3 loop spans 18 amino acids. V was clipped by 0 bases and J by 2 bases, with 19 bases between them. CDR1 SGHNT and CDR2 YYREEE come from the germline V gene (reference sequence). CDR3 nucleotide sequence: TGTGCCAGCAGCTTGGGAGGGGGGGCGGCGGATTTCACAGATACGCAGTATTTT. Amino acids: CASSLGGGAADFTDTQYF. The full variable domain, its missing parts supplied by reference TRBV5-4 and TRBJ2-3, is ETGVTQSPTHLIKTRGQQVTLRCSSQSGHNTVSWYQQALGQGPQFIFQYYREEENGRGNFPPRFSGLQFPNYSSELNVNALELDDSALYLCASSLGGGAADFTDTQYFGPGTRLTVL.